Listed below are T cell receptor beta chains from one sample, sequenced in a study of blood T cell repertoires in COVID-19. Method: immunoSEQ multiplex PCR; TCRdb's copy keeps in-frame clones and lacks some. Altogether roughly 220,000 clones are present, 80% to 85% being singletons, with the ten largest covering 3% to 3.5%. The specimen sequenced was peripheral blood. Source of these receptors: a woman in her thirties who had recovered from COVID-19. Each CDR3 is given with its conserved first and last residue. D genes are given only for firm matches. The size of a clone is reported for some rows only, either as once, few or many, or as a class for expanded clones.

DNA	CDR3	V	J	size	D
TGCGCCAGCAGCGACCCACAGGGTTCCGGGGAGCTGTTTTTT	CASSDPQGSGELFF	TRBV5-1	TRBJ2-2	-	-
TGTGCCAGCAGTGATCTTCGCGGGAATAAGAAGTTCTTC	CASSDLRGNKKFF	TRBV6-1	TRBJ2-1	-	-
TGTGCCAGCAGTGACTCTCAGGGGGCGGACATTCAGTACTTC	CASSDSQGADIQYF	TRBV6-4	TRBJ2-4	-	TRBD1
TGTGCCAGCAGCTTAGGGGCGGGGCTCTACAATGAGCAGTTCTTC	CASSLGAGLYNEQFF	TRBV7-9	TRBJ2-1	-	-
TGTGCCAGCAGTGATCTTTTTCGGGAGAGGTTGGAGACCCAGTACTTC	CASSDLFRERLETQYF	TRBV6-1	TRBJ2-5	-	-
TGTGCCACTACAGGACTAGCGGGAACCGGGGAGCTGTTTTTT	CATTGLAGTGELFF	TRBV18	TRBJ2-2	few	TRBD2
TGCGCCAGCAGTGACATCAAACTAACGAATGAGCAGTTCTTC	CASSDIKLTNEQFF	TRBV10-2	TRBJ2-1	few	-
TGTGCCAGCGCGGACAACTACAATGAGCAGTTCTTC	CASADNYNEQFF	TRBV28	TRBJ2-1	-	-
TGTGCCAGCAGCGCAGCCTCCGGGACAGTAAGCTCTGGAAACACCATATATTTT	CASSAASGTVSSGNTIYF	TRBV9	TRBJ1-3	-	TRBD1
TGCAGCGTTACCAGACAGGGGGCTCAAGGAAACACCATATATTTT	CSVTRQGAQGNTIYF	TRBV29-1	TRBJ1-3	-	TRBD1
TGTGCCAGCAGCTACCGGTGGGGACAAAATTCACCCCTCCACTTT	CASSYRWGQNSPLHF	TRBV7-8	TRBJ1-6	few	-
TGTGCCACCAGTGTCCCCCTAGCGGGAGAGGCCCATGAGCAGTTCTTC	CATSVPLAGEAHEQFF	TRBV24-1	TRBJ2-1	-	TRBD2
TGTGCCAGCAGTTTAGGACTTAACACTGAAGCTTTCTTT	CASSLGLNTEAFF	TRBV28	TRBJ1-1	-	-
TGTGCCAGCAGCTCCGGCCAGGTGGGTCAGCCCCAGCATTTT	CASSSGQVGQPQHF	TRBV7-9	TRBJ1-5	-	-
TGTGCCAGCTATAGAGCGGGAGGGTTCACAGATACGCAGTATTTT	CASYRAGGFTDTQYF	TRBV28	TRBJ2-3	many	TRBD2